These T cell receptor beta chains were read from a single sample in a study of T cells in Graves' hyperthyroidism and ophthalmopathy. MiXCR was run by TCRdb on the multiplex PCR reads, yielding one entry per CDR3 protein. The sample includes about 500,000 distinct CDR3 sequences, 15% to 20% of them seen just once. Sequencing was done on a sample of blood. The source is a young woman with Graves' ophthalmopathy. The CDR3 runs from the conserved cysteine through the conserved F or W. A D gene is named only where the DNA matches it firmly. Clone size is given for some rows only: seen once, a few or many times, or a class if the clone is expanded.

abundance: NA; v_gene: TRBV6-2/TRBV6-3; d_gene: NA; j_gene: TRBJ2-1; CDR3aa: CASRHTGTQSNEQFF; CDR3nt: TGTGCCAGCAGACATACCGGGACTCAGAGCAATGAGCAGTTCTTC
abundance: NA; v_gene: TRBV19; d_gene: NA; j_gene: TRBJ2-5; CDR3aa: CASKSRGEETRYF; CDR3nt: TGTGCCAGTAAGTCTAGGGGCGAGGAGACCCGGTACTTC
abundance: many; v_gene: TRBV7-2; d_gene: NA; j_gene: TRBJ1-5; CDR3aa: CASSLGVSNQPQHF; CDR3nt: TGTGCCAGCTCATTAGGGGTTAGCAATCAGCCCCAGCATTTT
abundance: NA; v_gene: TRBV20-1; d_gene: TRBD2; j_gene: TRBJ2-3; CDR3aa: CSGGGSSDRQYF; CDR3nt: TGCAGTGGAGGCGGGAGTTCAGATAGGCAGTATTTT
abundance: NA; v_gene: TRBV14; d_gene: NA; j_gene: TRBJ2-5; CDR3aa: CASSQGLARGETQYF; CDR3nt: TGTGCCAGCAGCCAGGGCCTGGCCCGAGGAGAGACCCAGTACTTC
abundance: few; v_gene: TRBV6-2/TRBV6-3; d_gene: NA; j_gene: TRBJ2-2; CDR3aa: CASSLTGTLGELFF; CDR3nt: TGTGCCAGCAGTTTGACAGGAACCCTCGGGGAGCTGTTTTTT
abundance: NA; v_gene: TRBV7-8; d_gene: TRBD1; j_gene: TRBJ1-5; CDR3aa: CASSQQPGGPQPQHF; CDR3nt: TGTGCCAGCAGCCAGCAGCCAGGGGGACCTCAGCCCCAGCATTTT
abundance: NA; v_gene: TRBV6-2/TRBV6-3; d_gene: TRBD2; j_gene: TRBJ2-1; CDR3aa: CASSYSIWTSGRQYNEQFF; CDR3nt: TGTGCCAGCAGTTACAGTATCTGGACTAGCGGGAGACAATACAATGAGCAGTTCTTC
abundance: NA; v_gene: TRBV7-3; d_gene: NA; j_gene: TRBJ2-1; CDR3aa: CASSPRTGWGNEQFF; CDR3nt: TGTGCCAGCAGCCCTCGGACTGGGTGGGGGAATGAGCAGTTCTTC
abundance: NA; v_gene: TRBV19; d_gene: TRBD2; j_gene: TRBJ2-3; CDR3aa: CASSQPGLGGDTQYF; CDR3nt: TGTGCCAGTAGTCAGCCGGGACTAGGGGGGGATACGCAGTATTTT
abundance: many; v_gene: TRBV29-1; d_gene: NA; j_gene: TRBJ2-2; CDR3aa: CSALVTVGTGELFF; CDR3nt: TGCAGCGCCCTTGTTACCGTGGGGACCGGGGAGCTGTTTTTT
abundance: NA; v_gene: TRBV12-3/TRBV12-4; d_gene: NA; j_gene: TRBJ2-3; CDR3aa: CASSPPWQKGGTDTQYF; CDR3nt: TGTGCCAGCAGTCCCCCCTGGCAGAAAGGGGGTACAGATACGCAGTATTTT
abundance: many; v_gene: TRBV4-3; d_gene: TRBD2; j_gene: TRBJ2-1; CDR3aa: CASSQDRAGVWNEQFF; CDR3nt: TGCGCCAGCAGCCAAGATCGGGCGGGGGTGTGGAATGAGCAGTTCTTC
abundance: many; v_gene: TRBV20-1; d_gene: TRBD2; j_gene: TRBJ2-1; CDR3aa: CSVGGTNEQFF; CDR3nt: TGCAGTGTGGGGGGGACGAATGAGCAGTTCTTC
abundance: many; v_gene: TRBV11-1; d_gene: NA; j_gene: TRBJ2-7; CDR3aa: CASSTWRGREQYF; CDR3nt: TGTGCCAGCAGCACATGGAGGGGGCGAGAGCAGTACTTC
abundance: many; v_gene: TRBV6-2/TRBV6-3; d_gene: TRBD2; j_gene: TRBJ2-1; CDR3aa: CASSYRPGLAGNEQFF; CDR3nt: TGTGCCAGCAGTTACCGCCCCGGACTAGCGGGCAATGAGCAGTTCTTC
abundance: many; v_gene: TRBV28; d_gene: TRBD1; j_gene: TRBJ2-7; CDR3aa: CASSLTGGLREQYF; CDR3nt: TGTGCCAGCAGCCTCACAGGGGGCTTACGCGAGCAGTACTTC
abundance: many; v_gene: TRBV20-1; d_gene: NA; j_gene: TRBJ2-1; CDR3aa: CSAKTGPYNEQFF; CDR3nt: TGCAGTGCTAAAACGGGACCATACAATGAGCAGTTCTTC
abundance: few; v_gene: TRBV4-3; d_gene: NA; j_gene: TRBJ2-7; CDR3aa: CASSLGVDGYYEQYF; CDR3nt: TGCGCCAGCAGCCTTGGAGTGGACGGCTACTACGAGCAGTACTTC
abundance: many; v_gene: TRBV20-1; d_gene: TRBD1; j_gene: TRBJ2-7; CDR3aa: CSGTTGPAYEQYF; CDR3nt: TGCAGTGGGACGACAGGGCCTGCCTACGAGCAGTACTTC
abundance: many; v_gene: TRBV30; d_gene: NA; j_gene: TRBJ1-1; CDR3aa: CAWSADGNTEAFF; CDR3nt: TGTGCCTGGAGTGCCGACGGGAACACTGAAGCTTTCTTT
abundance: many; v_gene: TRBV11-2; d_gene: NA; j_gene: TRBJ1-1; CDR3aa: CASSFFGQREAFF; CDR3nt: TGTGCCAGCAGCTTTTTTGGACAAAGGGAGGCTTTCTTT
abundance: NA; v_gene: TRBV19; d_gene: TRBD1; j_gene: TRBJ2-5; CDR3aa: CASSMALTGWTQETQYF; CDR3nt: TGTGCCAGTAGTATGGCCCTGACAGGGTGGACTCAAGAGACCCAGTACTTC
abundance: many; v_gene: TRBV12-3/TRBV12-4; d_gene: NA; j_gene: TRBJ1-2; CDR3aa: CASSATSRYGYTF; CDR3nt: TGTGCCAGCAGTGCCACCTCTCGCTATGGCTACACCTTC
abundance: NA; v_gene: TRBV11-2; d_gene: NA; j_gene: TRBJ2-2; CDR3aa: CASSRLRVTGELFF; CDR3nt: TGTGCCAGCAGTCGATTACGGGTCACCGGGGAGCTGTTTTTT
abundance: NA; v_gene: TRBV7-6; d_gene: NA; j_gene: TRBJ1-2; CDR3aa: CASSATPGRPEGYTF; CDR3nt: TGTGCCAGCAGCGCTACCCCGGGACGGCCGGAGGGCTACACCTTC
abundance: few; v_gene: TRBV7-9; d_gene: TRBD2; j_gene: TRBJ2-3; CDR3aa: CASSLAGGTPDTQYF; CDR3nt: TGTGCCAGCAGCTTAGCGGGAGGGACCCCAGATACGCAGTATTTT
abundance: NA; v_gene: TRBV10-3; d_gene: NA; j_gene: TRBJ2-1; CDR3aa: CAIIETGRNEQFF; CDR3nt: TGTGCCATCATCGAGACAGGGAGGAATGAGCAGTTCTTC
abundance: many; v_gene: TRBV5-1; d_gene: TRBD1; j_gene: TRBJ2-5; CDR3aa: CASSPQDRVKTQYF; CDR3nt: TGCGCCAGCAGCCCCCAGGACAGGGTCAAGACCCAGTACTTC
abundance: many; v_gene: TRBV2; d_gene: NA; j_gene: TRBJ2-5; CDR3aa: CASSESLAGHDPGNF; CDR3nt: TGTGCCAGCAGTGAAAGCCTTGCGGGTCACGATCCCGGGAACTTC
abundance: few; v_gene: TRBV2; d_gene: NA; j_gene: TRBJ2-4; CDR3aa: CASKGDIWYF; CDR3nt: TGTGCCAGCAAGGGGGACATATGGTACTTC
abundance: NA; v_gene: TRBV20-1; d_gene: NA; j_gene: TRBJ2-7; CDR3aa: CSAGRVIADLSYEQYF; CDR3nt: TGCAGTGCGGGCCGAGTGATAGCGGACCTCTCCTACGAGCAGTACTTC
abundance: many; v_gene: TRBV12-3/TRBV12-4; d_gene: TRBD1; j_gene: TRBJ2-2; CDR3aa: CASSFRGWNTGELFF; CDR3nt: TGTGCCAGCAGTTTCAGGGGGTGGAACACCGGGGAGCTGTTTTTT